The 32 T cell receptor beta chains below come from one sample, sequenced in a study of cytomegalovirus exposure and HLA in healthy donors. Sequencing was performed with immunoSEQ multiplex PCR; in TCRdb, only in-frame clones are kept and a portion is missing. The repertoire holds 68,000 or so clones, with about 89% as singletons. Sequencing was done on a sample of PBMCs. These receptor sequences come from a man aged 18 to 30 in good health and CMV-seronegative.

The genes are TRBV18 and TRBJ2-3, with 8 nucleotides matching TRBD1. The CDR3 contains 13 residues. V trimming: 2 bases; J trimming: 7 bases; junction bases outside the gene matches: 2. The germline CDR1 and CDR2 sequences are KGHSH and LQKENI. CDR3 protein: CASSPDRGYTQYF. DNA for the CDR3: TGTGCCAGCTCACCAGACAGGGGATATACGCAGTATTTT.

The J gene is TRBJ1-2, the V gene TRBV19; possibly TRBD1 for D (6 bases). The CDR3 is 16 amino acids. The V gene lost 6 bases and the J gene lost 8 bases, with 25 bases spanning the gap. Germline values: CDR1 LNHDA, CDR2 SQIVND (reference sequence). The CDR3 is CASRLGHGNDYGGYTF. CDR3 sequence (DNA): TGTGCCAGTAGACTGGGACACGGGAATGATTATGGCGGCTACACCTTC.

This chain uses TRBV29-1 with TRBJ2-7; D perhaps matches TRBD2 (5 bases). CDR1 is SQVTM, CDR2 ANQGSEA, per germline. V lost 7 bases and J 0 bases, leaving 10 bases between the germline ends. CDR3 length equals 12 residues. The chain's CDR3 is CSGGEGSYEQYF. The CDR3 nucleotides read TGCAGCGGGGGAGAGGGCTCCTACGAGCAGTACTTC.

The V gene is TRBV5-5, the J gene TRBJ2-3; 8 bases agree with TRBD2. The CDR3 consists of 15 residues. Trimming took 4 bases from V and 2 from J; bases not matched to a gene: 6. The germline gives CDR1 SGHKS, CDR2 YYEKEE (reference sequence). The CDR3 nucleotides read TGTGCCAGCAGCCGCCCGGGACTAGACACAGATACGCAGTATTTT. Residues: CASSRPGLDTDTQYF. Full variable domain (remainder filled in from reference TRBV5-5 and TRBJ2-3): DAGVTQSPTHLIKTRGQQVTLRCSPISGHKSVSWYQQVLGQGPQFIFQYYEKEERGRGNFPDRFSARQFPNYSSELNVNALLLGDSALYLCASSRPGLDTDTQYFGPGTRLTVL.

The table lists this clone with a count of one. CDR3 sequence (DNA): TGTGCCAGCAGCCAAGGGGGTGGCGGGAGAGGGTTTAGGGGAACTAATGAGCAGTTCTTC. It yields the protein CASSQGGGGRGFRGTNEQFF. The chain recombines TRBV4-2 with TRBJ2-1; 7 bases line up with TRBD2. V was clipped by 1 base and J by 7 bases; unmatched bases: 22. The CDR3 is 20 residues long. Germline loops: CDR1 LGHNA, CDR2 YNFKEQ.

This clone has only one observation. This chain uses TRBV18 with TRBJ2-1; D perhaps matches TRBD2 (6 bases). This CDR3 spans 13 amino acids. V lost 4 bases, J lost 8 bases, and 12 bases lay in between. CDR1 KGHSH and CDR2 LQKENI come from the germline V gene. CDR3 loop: CASSLVGTYEQFF. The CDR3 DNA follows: TGTGCCAGCTCACTTGTAGGGACTTATGAGCAGTTCTTC.

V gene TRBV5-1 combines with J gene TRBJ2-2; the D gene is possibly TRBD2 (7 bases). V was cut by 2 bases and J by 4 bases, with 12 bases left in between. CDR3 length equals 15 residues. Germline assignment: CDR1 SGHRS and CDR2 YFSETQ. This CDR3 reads CASSFEGGSTGELFF. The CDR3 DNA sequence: TGCGCCAGCAGCTTCGAGGGGGGGTCCACCGGGGAGCTGTTTTTT.

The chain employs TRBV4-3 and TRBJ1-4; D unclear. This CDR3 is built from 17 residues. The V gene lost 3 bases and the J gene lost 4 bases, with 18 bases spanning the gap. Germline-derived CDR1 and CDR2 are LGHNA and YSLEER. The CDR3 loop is CASSQELSREFNEKLFF. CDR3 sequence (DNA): TGCGCCAGCAGCCAGGAATTATCCCGGGAGTTTAATGAAAAACTGTTTTTT.

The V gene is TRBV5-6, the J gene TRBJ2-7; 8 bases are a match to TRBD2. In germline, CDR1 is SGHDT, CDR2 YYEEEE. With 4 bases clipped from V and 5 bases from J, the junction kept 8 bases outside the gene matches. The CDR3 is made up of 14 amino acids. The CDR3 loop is CASSRSGTSDEQYF. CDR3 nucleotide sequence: TGTGCCAGCAGCCGTAGCGGGACAAGCGACGAGCAGTACTTC.

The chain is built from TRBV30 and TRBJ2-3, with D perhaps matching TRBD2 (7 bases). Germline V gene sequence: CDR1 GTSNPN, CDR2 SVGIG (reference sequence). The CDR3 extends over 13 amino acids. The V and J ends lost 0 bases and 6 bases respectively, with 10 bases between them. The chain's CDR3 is CAWSVGGADTQYF. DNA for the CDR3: TGTGCCTGGAGTGTAGGGGGGGCGGATACGCAGTATTTT.

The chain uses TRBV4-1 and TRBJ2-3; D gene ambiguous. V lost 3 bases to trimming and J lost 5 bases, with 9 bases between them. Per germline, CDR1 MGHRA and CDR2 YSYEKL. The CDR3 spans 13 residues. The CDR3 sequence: CASSQEFQDTQYF. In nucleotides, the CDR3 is TGCGCCAGCAGCCAGGAGTTCCAAGATACGCAGTATTTT.

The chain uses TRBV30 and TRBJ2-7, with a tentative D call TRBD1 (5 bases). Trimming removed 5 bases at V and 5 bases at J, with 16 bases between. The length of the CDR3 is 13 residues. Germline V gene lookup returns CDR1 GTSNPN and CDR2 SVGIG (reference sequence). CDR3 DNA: TGTGCCTGGGAACGTGCCTTCAGGGACGAGCAGTACTTC. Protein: CAWERAFRDEQYF. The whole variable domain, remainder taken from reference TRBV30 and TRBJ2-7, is SQTIHQWPATLVQPVGSPLSLECTVEGTSNPNLYWYRQAAGRGLQLLFYSVGIGQISSEVPQNLSASRPQDRQFILSSKKLLLSDSGFYLCAWERAFRDEQYFGPGTRLTVT.

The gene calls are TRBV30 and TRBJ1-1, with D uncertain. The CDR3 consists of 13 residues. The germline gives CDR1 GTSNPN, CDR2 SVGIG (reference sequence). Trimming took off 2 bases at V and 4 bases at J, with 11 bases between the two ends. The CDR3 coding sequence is TGTGCCTGGAGTCCGTTTACGGGCACTGAAGCTTTCTTT. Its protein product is CAWSPFTGTEAFF.

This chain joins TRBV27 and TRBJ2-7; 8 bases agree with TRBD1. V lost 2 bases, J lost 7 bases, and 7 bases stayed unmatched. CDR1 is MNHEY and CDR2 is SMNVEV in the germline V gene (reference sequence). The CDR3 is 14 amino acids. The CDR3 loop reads CASSLGQGAREQYF. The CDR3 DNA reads TGTGCCAGCAGTTTAGGGCAGGGGGCGAGAGAGCAGTACTTC.

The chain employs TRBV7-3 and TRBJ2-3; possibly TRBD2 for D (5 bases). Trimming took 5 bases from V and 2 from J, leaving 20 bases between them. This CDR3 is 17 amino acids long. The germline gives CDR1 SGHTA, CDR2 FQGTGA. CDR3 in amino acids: CASSLQLGSGFTDTQYF. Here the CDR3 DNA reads TGTGCCAGCAGCCTACAGCTTGGCAGCGGATTCACAGATACGCAGTATTTT.

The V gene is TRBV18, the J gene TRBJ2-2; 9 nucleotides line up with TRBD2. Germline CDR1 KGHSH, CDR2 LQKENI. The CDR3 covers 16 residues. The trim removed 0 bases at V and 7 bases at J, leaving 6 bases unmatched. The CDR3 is CASSPPSGRFVGELFF. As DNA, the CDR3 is TGTGCCAGCTCACCACCCAGCGGGAGGTTTGTCGGGGAGCTGTTTTTT.

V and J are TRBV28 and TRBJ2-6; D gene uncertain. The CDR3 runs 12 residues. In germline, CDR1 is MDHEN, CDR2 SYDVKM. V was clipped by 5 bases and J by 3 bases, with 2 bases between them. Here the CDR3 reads CASSRGANVLTF. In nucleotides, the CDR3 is TGTGCCAGCAGTCGTGGGGCCAACGTCCTGACTTTC.

Written as DNA, the CDR3 is TGTGCCAGCAGCTTGGGAGGGGGCAGAAGGGGAGAGACCCAGTACTTC. This gives the protein CASSLGGGRRGETQYF. This chain joins TRBV5-6 and TRBJ2-5; 7 bases line up with TRBD1. V shed 0 bases and J 4 bases; nucleotides not matched to a gene: 9. Germline CDR1 SGHDT, CDR2 YYEEEE. The CDR3 extends over 16 amino acids.

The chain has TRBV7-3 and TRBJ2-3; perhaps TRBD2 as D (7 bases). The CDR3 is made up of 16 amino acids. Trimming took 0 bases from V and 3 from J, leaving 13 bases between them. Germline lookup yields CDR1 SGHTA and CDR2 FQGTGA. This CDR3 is CASSLTGGGRTDTQYF. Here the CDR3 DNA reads TGTGCCAGCAGCTTAACGGGGGGCGGGAGAACAGATACGCAGTATTTT. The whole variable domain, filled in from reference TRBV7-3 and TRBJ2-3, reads GAGVSQTPSNKVTEKGKYVELRCDPISGHTALYWYRQSLGQGPEFLIYFQGTGAADDSGLPNDRFFAVRPEGSVSTLKIQRTERGDSAVYLCASSLTGGGRTDTQYFGPGTRLTVL.

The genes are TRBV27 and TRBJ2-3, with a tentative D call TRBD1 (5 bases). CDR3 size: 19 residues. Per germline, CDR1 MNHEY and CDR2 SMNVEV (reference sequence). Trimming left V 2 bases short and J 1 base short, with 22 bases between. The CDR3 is CASSLGQGLSNPGTDTQYF. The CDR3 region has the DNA TGTGCCAGCAGTTTAGGGCAGGGCCTTTCTAACCCGGGCACAGATACGCAGTATTTT.

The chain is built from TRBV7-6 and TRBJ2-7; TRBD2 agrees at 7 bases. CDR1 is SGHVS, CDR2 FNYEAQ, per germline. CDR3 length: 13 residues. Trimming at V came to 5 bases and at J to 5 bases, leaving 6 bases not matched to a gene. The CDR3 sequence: CASSRGGINEQYF. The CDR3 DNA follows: TGTGCCAGCAGCCGCGGGGGTATCAACGAGCAGTACTTC.

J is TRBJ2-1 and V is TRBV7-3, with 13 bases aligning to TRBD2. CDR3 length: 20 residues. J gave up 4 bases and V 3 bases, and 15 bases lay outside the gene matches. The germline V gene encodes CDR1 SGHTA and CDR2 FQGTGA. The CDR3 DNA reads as TGTGCCAGCAGCTTCCGACTAGCGGGAGGTCCCCTTACCTATTACAATGAGCAGTTCTTC. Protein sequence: CASSFRLAGGPLTYYNEQFF.

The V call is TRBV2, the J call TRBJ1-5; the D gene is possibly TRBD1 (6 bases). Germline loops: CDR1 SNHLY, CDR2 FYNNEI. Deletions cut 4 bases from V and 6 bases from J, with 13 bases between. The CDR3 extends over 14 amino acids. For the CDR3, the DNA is TGTGCCAGCAGTGCGTGGACAGTACCTCAGCCCCAGCATTTT. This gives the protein CASSAWTVPQPQHF.

DNA for the CDR3: TGCGCCAGCAGCTTGGATGCGGTTACCTACGAGCAGTACTTC. It yields the protein CASSLDAVTYEQYF. The chain is built from TRBV5-1 and TRBJ2-7; D is undetermined. The germline V and J ends were trimmed by 0 bases and 2 bases, with 9 bases remaining between them. There are 14 residues in the CDR3. Looked up from germline, CDR1 is SGHRS and CDR2 is YFSETQ. Full variable domain (rest looked up from reference TRBV5-1 and TRBJ2-7): KAGVTQTPRYLIKTRGQQVTLSCSPISGHRSVSWYQQTPGQGLQFLFEYFSETQRNKGNFPGRFSGRQFSNSRSEMNVSTLELGDSALYLCASSLDAVTYEQYFGPGTRLTVT.

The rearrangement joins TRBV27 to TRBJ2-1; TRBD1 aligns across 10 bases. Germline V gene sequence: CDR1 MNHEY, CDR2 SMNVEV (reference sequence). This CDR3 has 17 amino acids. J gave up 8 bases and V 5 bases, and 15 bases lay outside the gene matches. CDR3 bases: TGTGCCAGCAGTCGATACCGGGACAGGGGCGCGCTCTATGAGCAGTTCTTC. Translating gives CASSRYRDRGALYEQFF.

Written as DNA, the CDR3 is TGTGCCATCAGACTAGCGGAGAACACCGGGGAGCTGTTTTTT. Translated, it gives CAIRLAENTGELFF. The rearrangement uses TRBV10-3 and TRBJ2-2; 8 bases line up with TRBD2. V shed 6 bases, J shed 1 base, and the junction held 1 base outside the gene matches. The V gene's germline CDR1 is ENHRY and CDR2 SYGVKD. This CDR3 has 14 residues.

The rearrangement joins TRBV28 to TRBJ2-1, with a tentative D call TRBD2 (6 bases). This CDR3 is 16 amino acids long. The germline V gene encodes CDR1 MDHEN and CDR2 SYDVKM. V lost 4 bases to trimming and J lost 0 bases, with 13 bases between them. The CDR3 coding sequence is TGTGCCAGCAGTTCCGCCGGGACTGACTCCTACAATGAGCAGTTCTTC. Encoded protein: CASSSAGTDSYNEQFF.

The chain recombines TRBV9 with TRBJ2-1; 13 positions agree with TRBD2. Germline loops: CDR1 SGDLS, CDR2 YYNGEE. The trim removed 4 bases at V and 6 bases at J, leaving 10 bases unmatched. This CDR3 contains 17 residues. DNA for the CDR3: TGTGCCAGCAGCCCACCATCAGGGACTAGCGGGACCAATGAGCAGTTCTTC. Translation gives CASSPPSGTSGTNEQFF.

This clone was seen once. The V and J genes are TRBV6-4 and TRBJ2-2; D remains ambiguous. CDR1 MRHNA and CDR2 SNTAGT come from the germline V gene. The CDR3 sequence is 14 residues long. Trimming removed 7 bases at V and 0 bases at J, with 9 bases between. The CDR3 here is CASTRSTNTGELFF. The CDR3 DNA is TGTGCCAGCACGAGGTCCACGAACACCGGGGAGCTGTTTTTT.

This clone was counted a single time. The DNA for the CDR3 is TGCGCCAGCAGCCCGAGGACTAGCGGAGAATACGAGCAGTACTTC. Translated, it gives CASSPRTSGEYEQYF. The chain carries TRBV4-3 and TRBJ2-7; 10 positions agree with TRBD2. V dropped 4 bases and J dropped 4; count of bases not matched to a gene: 7. CDR3 length: 15 residues. Germline V lookup: CDR1 LGHNA, CDR2 YSLEER.

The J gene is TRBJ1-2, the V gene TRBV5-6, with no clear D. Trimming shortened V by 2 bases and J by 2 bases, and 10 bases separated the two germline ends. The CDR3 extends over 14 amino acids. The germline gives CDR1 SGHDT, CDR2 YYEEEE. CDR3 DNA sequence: TGTGCCAGCAGCTTCAGAGCAGGCAACTATGGCTACACCTTC. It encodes CASSFRAGNYGYTF.

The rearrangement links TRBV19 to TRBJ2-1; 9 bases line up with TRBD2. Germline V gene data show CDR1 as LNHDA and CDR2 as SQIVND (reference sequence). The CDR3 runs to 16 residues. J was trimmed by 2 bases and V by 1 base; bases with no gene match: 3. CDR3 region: CASSIGSGRTYNEQFF. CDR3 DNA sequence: TGTGCCAGTAGTATAGGGAGCGGGAGGACCTACAATGAGCAGTTCTTC.